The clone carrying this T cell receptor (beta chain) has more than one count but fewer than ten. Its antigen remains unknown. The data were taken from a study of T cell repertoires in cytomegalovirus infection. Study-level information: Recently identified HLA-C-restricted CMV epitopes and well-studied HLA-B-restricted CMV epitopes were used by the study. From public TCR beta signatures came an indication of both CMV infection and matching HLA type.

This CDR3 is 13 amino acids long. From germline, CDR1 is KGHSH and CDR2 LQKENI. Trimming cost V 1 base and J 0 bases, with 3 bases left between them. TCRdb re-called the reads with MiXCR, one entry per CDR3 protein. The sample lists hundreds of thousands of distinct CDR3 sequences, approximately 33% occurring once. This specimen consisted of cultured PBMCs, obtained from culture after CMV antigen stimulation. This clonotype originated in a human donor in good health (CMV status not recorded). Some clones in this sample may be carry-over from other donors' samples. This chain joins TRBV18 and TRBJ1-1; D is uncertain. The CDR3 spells CASSPLVNTEAFF. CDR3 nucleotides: TGTGCCAGCTCACCACTTGTGAACACTGAAGCTTTCTTT.